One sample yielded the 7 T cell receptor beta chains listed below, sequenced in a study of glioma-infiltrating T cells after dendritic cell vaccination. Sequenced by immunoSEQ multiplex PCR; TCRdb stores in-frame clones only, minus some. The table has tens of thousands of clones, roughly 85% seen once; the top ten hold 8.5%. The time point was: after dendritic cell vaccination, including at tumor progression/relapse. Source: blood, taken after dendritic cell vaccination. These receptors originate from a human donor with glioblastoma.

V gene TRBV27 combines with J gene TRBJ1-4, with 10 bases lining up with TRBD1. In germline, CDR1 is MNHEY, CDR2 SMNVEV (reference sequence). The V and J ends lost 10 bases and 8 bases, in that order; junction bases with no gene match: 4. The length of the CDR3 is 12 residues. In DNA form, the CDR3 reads TGTGCCACCGGGACAGGGGAAGAAAAACTGTTTTTT. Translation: CATGTGEEKLFF. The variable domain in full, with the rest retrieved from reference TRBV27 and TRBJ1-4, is EAQVTQNPRYLITVTGKKLTVTCSQNMNHEYMSWYRQDPGLGLRQIYYSMNVEVTDKGDVPEGYKVSRKEKRNFPLILESPSPNQTSLYFCATGTGEEKLFFGSGTQLSVL.

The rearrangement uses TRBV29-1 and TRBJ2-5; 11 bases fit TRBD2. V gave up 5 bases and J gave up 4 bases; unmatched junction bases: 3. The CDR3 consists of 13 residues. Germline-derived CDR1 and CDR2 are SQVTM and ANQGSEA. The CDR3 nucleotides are TGCAGCGTTCCACTAGCGGGAGTAGAGACCCAGTACTTC. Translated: CSVPLAGVETQYF.

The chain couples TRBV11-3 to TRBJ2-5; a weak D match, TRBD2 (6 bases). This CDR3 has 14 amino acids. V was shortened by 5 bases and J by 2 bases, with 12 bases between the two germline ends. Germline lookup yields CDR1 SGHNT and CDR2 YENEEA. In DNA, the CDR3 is TGTGCCAGCAGCCGAGGTGGAGGGCAAGAGACCCAGTACTTC. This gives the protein CASSRGGGQETQYF.

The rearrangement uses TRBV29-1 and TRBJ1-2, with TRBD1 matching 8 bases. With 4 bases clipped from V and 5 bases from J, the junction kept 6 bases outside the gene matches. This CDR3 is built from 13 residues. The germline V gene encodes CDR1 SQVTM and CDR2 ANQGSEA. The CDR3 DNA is TGCAGCGTTGTGGACAGGGTTGGTTATGGCTACACCTTC. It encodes CSVVDRVGYGYTF.

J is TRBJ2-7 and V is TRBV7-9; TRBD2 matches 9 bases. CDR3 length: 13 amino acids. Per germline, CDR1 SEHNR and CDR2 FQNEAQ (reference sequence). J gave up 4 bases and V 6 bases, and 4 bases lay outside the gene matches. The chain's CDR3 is CASRTSGFYEQYF. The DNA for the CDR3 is TGTGCCAGCAGGACTAGCGGATTTTACGAGCAGTACTTC.

In DNA, the CDR3 is TGTGCCACCAGTCACAACAATCAGCCCCAGCATTTT. Amino acid sequence: CATSHNNQPQHF. V is TRBV15 and J is TRBJ1-5; D gene ambiguous. Per the germline V gene, CDR1 is LNHNV and CDR2 is YYDKDF (reference sequence). The CDR3 contains 12 residues. The V gene lost 6 bases and the J gene lost 3 bases, with 6 bases spanning the gap.

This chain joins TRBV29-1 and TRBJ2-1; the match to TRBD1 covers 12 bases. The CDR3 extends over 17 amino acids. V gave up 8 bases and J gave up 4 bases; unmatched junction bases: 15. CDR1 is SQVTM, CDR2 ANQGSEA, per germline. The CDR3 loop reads CSSYPGTGGWGYNEQFF. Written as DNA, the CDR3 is TGCAGCTCGTACCCCGGGACAGGGGGCTGGGGTTACAATGAGCAGTTCTTC.